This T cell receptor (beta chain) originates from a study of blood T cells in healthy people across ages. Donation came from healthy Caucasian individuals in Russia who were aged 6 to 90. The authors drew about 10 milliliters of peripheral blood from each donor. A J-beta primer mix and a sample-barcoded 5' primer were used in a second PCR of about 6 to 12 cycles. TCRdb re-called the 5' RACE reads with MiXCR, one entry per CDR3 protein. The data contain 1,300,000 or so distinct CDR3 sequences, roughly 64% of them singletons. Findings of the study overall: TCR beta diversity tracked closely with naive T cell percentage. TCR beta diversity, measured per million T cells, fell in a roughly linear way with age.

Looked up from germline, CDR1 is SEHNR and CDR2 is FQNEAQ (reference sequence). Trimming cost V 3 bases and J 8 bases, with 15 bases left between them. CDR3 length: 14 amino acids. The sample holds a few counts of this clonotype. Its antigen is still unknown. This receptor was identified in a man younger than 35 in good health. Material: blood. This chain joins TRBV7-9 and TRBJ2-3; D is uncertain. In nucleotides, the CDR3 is TGTGCCAGCAGCTTCCCTCCGGAGCACGGTACGCAGTATTTT. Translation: CASSFPPEHGTQYF.